This T cell receptor (beta chain) was observed in a study of blood T cell repertoires in COVID-19 (dated by TCRdb to the early 2020s). As for the study more broadly: Samples from collaborators originated in the United States, Italy and Spain and spanned both the acute and convalescent phases of COVID-19. The prospective study material was composed of cDNA or gDNA derived from T cells, B-cell-depleted T cells, or PBMCs. The repertoires were made available in a free public database intended to serve as a resource for research on the immune response to SARS-CoV-2. The samples were drawn from two sources: the first 160 participants of the ongoing ImmuneRACE study, and 1,254 subjects contributed by 6 global collaborators. The dataset comprised deeply sampled blood TCRbeta repertoires from subjects exposed to, actively infected with, or recovered from COVID-19. Where available, HLA class I and class II types were obtained from metadata supplied by the sample provider rather than from assay-based typing. The sample metadata nearly always contained a de-identified subject ID, COVID-19 status, age in years and sex. What the authors observed across the whole study: How much clinical and demographic metadata was included differed by source and by participant, and the metadata was provided uncurated.

A remark on this clone: Its specific antigen is unknown. Base qualities are not recorded, but no much larger clone differs from it by a single base.

Enrolling through a virtual design, the prospective study's participants ranged in age from roughly 18 to 89 years and lived across roughly 23 United States geographic areas. Cohort assignment in the prospective study relied on participant-reported clinical history from a screening survey and a study questionnaire. Recovered participants in ImmuneRACE Cohort 3 were defined by two consecutive negative NP/OP PCR tests, clearance by a healthcare professional, or resolution of symptoms. Each participant in the prospective study had whole blood, serum and a nasopharyngeal or oropharyngeal swab collected by mobile phlebotomists. Participants in the prospective study had the option to provide additional blood draws and questionnaires over a roughly 2-month period. Before DNA extraction, prospective study blood samples were shipped either frozen or at room temperature. The CDR3 contains 15 residues, cysteine and phenylalanine counted. Only CDR3 DNA remains: 45 bases, in frame from the first base. Reading the germline V gene gives CDR1 MDHEN and CDR2 SYDVKM. Germline trimming amounts to 4 bases on V and 3 bases on J, with 9 as the count of junction bases outside the gene matches.

The immunoSEQ Assay, a bias-controlled multiplex PCR, was used to amplify TCRbeta CDR3 regions from genomic DNA. The original pipeline was this. The number of nucleated cells in each sample was estimated by amplification of reference gene primers within the assay. Sequence reads were collapsed and filtered to measure the absolute abundance of every unique TCRbeta CDR3 rearrangement. Productive Simpson clonality was computed per sample as the square root of Simpson's diversity index over productive rearrangements. TCRdb carries this immuneACCESS record with in-frame sequences only. Its versions omit some clonotypes, under half of them owing to an unresolved V gene in the studies checked, with the rest unexplained. Clone size and the V and J calls come from that table; the DNA yielded D and trimming. The sample has under 300,000 clones on record, 80% to 90% of them singletons. Together, the top ten hold 1.5% to 2% of the sample.

The receptor chain draws on TRBV28 and TRBJ2-7; the junction holds 7 bases that match TRBD1. The clonotype comes from a woman aged 45-60 years who had recovered from COVID-19. The sample was PBMCs or T cells enriched from blood (not recorded which). CDR3 loop: CASSSGQMILYEQYF. The DNA is TGTGCCAGCAGTTCGGGACAGATGATTCTCTACGAGCAGTACTTC.